This T cell receptor beta chain stems from a study of molecular identifiers for immune sequencing clone quantification. Each CDR3 protein gets one entry after TCRdb re-called the PCR reads with MiXCR. The repertoire holds about 510,000 distinct CDR3 sequences, with roughly 26% as singletons. Findings of the study overall: Investigators reportedly could detect spiked Jurkat TCR RNA from one cell among some 940,000 naive cells.

This clonotype has only a few counts. Its target is not known. The authors sorted naive CD8 T cells as CD8+CD4-CCR7+CD45RA+. The germline gives CDR1 SGHVS, CDR2 FNYEAQ. CDR3 size: 13 residues. V lost 5 bases, J lost 6 bases, and 14 bases lay in between. Input material: naive CD8+ T cells from blood, with Jurkat cell RNA spiked in. As to subset: FACS-sorted CD8+CD4-CCR7+CD45RA+ naive T cells. The V and J genes are TRBV7-6 and TRBJ2-7, with D possibly TRBD2 on 6 matching bases. The sequence was collected from a human donor in good health. Some libraries in this study had Jurkat cell RNA spiked in. The CDR3 DNA sequence: TGTGCCAGCAGCCCGACGTTGGGGGGCGAGCAGTACTTC. It is translated as CASSPTLGGEQYF.